This T cell receptor (beta chain) was identified in a study of T cell responses to AZD1222 COVID-19 vaccine. General study points: Clonal diversity may have been underestimated, and the donors were mostly white British, with more females than males.

As concerns this clone: Its specificity is not known.

In germline, CDR1 is MNHEY, CDR2 SMNVEV (reference sequence). V lost 6 bases, J lost 1 base, and 15 bases lay in between. The CDR3 covers 15 residues. Here immunoSEQ multiplex PCR was the method, and the copy in TCRdb shows in-frame clones only, minus some. The sample lists 70,000 to 95,000 clones, under 95% occurring once. Sequences were derived from peripheral blood, sampled 28 days after the second AZD1222 dose. J is TRBJ1-1 and V is TRBV27; D not resolved. The receptor was isolated from an adult who received the AZD1222 COVID-19 vaccine. The CDR3 sequence is CASSHFMGGNTEAFF. The CDR3, as DNA: TGTGCCAGCAGCCATTTCATGGGAGGGAACACTGAAGCTTTCTTT.